What follows are 13 T cell receptor beta chains derived from one specimen sequenced in a study of CD8+CD57+ T cells in acquired aplastic anemia. It was genomic DNA that served as the template for profiling TCR beta VDJ and CDR3. In TCRdb, the reads were re-called with MiXCR into one record per CDR3 protein. The data contain hundreds of thousands of distinct CDR3 sequences, 60% to 80% of them singletons. Material for sequencing was sorted CD4+, CD8+, or CD8+CD57+ T cells (not recorded which) from PBMCs. The receptors originated from a human donor in good health, serving as a control.

This clonotype was seen repeatedly, ten times or more. The rearrangement links TRBV6-1 to TRBJ2-7; D possibly corresponds to TRBD2 (6 bases). Trimming took 9 bases from V and 4 from J, leaving 19 bases between them. Germline V gene lookup returns CDR1 MNHNS and CDR2 SASEGT. This CDR3 contains 14 residues. The CDR3 DNA sequence: TGTGCCAGTTGTAAGAATCCCGGGACTTACGAGCAGTACTTC. It yields the protein CASCKNPGTYEQYF.

The CDR3 here is CSAEISGTSGGHQETQYF. In DNA form, the CDR3 reads TGCAGTGCAGAGATATCCGGGACTAGCGGGGGTCACCAAGAGACCCAGTACTTC. This sequence joins TRBV20-1 and TRBJ2-5; TRBD2 matches at 14 bases. V shed 6 bases, J shed 0 bases, and the junction held 12 bases outside the gene matches. Germline assignment: CDR1 DFQATT and CDR2 SNEGSKA (reference sequence). The CDR3 runs 18 residues.

The chain uses TRBV11-2 and TRBJ1-5; possible D gene TRBD1, 5 bases. Trimming took 2 bases from V and 9 from J, leaving 11 bases between them. The germline V gene has CDR1 SGHAT and CDR2 FQNNGV. The CDR3 contains 13 residues. CDR3 amino acids: CASSLPCGGPQHF. DNA of the CDR3: TGTGCCAGCAGCTTACCCTGTGGGGGGCCCCAGCATTTT.

This chain connects TRBV20-1 to TRBJ2-5, with D tentatively TRBD1 (5 bases). The CDR3 runs 13 residues. V lost 5 bases and J lost 6, with 16 bases in between. In germline, CDR1 is DFQATT, CDR2 SNEGSKA (reference sequence). CDR3: CSAEHVGDKTQYF. CDR3 coding DNA: TGCAGTGCTGAACACGTAGGGGATAAGACCCAGTACTTC.

This chain uses TRBV7-2 with TRBJ1-6; possible D gene TRBD1, 5 bases. This CDR3 contains 16 residues. Trimming cost V 3 bases and J 4 bases, with 13 bases left between them. CDR1 is SGHTA and CDR2 is FQGNSA in the germline V gene. As DNA, the CDR3 is TGTGCCAGCAGCTTGGCCGGGGACTCGTATAATTCACCCCTCCACTTT. This encodes CASSLAGDSYNSPLHF.

This clonotype was seen a handful of times. Compared with germline, one end of the junction differs, possibly owing to a read error. The chain uses TRBV7-9 and TRBJ1-1; weak D call: TRBD1 (6 bases). The CDR3 length is 14 residues. CDR1 and CDR2 (germline): SEHNR, FQNEAQ (reference sequence). CDR3 sequence reads: CASSLDRVNTGAFF. In nucleotides, the CDR3 is TGTGCCAGCAGCTTAGACAGGGTAAACACTGGAGCTTTCTTT.

This rearrangement joins TRBV7-2 to TRBJ1-6; TRBD1 matches at 10 bases. Germline loops: CDR1 SGHTA, CDR2 FQGNSA. The V segment lost 10 bases and the J segment 11 bases; nucleotides outside the gene matches: 8. This CDR3 is built from 13 residues. The CDR3 reads CATRDGTGAPLHF. The CDR3 nucleotides are TGTGCCACCAGGGACGGGACAGGGGCACCCCTCCACTTT.

This clonotype was seen just once. This chain uses TRBV7-9 with TRBJ2-5; possibly TRBD2 for D (5 bases). V dropped 5 bases and J dropped 6 bases, with 25 bases sitting between them. The germline gives CDR1 SEHNR, CDR2 FQNEAQ (reference sequence). The CDR3 sequence is 17 residues long. CDR3 sequence (DNA): TGTGCCAGCAGCGGCAGACCCGGGGTGGCAGATACGCAGACCCAGTACTTC. Protein product: CASSGRPGVADTQTQYF. Looking up the rest from reference TRBV7-9 and TRBJ2-5 gives the full variable domain: DTGVSQNPRHKITKRGQNVTFRCDPISEHNRLYWYRQTLGQGPEFLTYFQNEAQLEKSRLLSDRFSAERPKGSFSTLEIQRTEQGDSAMYLCASSGRPGVADTQTQYFGPGTRLLVL.

With respect to this clonotype: At one end the junction does not follow the germline gene, possibly because of a read error. The J gene is TRBJ1-2, the V gene TRBV7-2; D is undetermined. This CDR3 is 14 amino acids long. Germline lookup yields CDR1 SGHTA and CDR2 FQGNSA. The CDR3 region has the DNA TGTGCCAGCAGCGAAGGGCAGTTGACTGATGGCTTCTTCTTC. Encoded protein: CASSEGQLTDGFFF.

This clonotype was observed at least ten times. The chain uses TRBV19 and TRBJ1-5; 10 bases agree with TRBD1. Germline V gives CDR1 LNHDA, CDR2 SQIVND (reference sequence). V shed 5 bases, J shed 4 bases, and the junction held 2 bases outside the gene matches. The CDR3 is 14 amino acids. Written as DNA, the CDR3 is TGTGCCAGTAGTCAGGACAGGGGGAATCAGCCCCAGCATTTT. This encodes CASSQDRGNQPQHF.

A single count supports this clonotype. The V and J genes are TRBV7-2 and TRBJ2-6, with no clear D. The CDR3 is 15 residues long. V was clipped by 4 bases and J by 0 bases, with 7 bases between them. Germline V gene sequence: CDR1 SGHTA, CDR2 FQGNSA. The CDR3 loop is CASSSSGSGANVLTF. CDR3 DNA sequence: TGTGCCAGCAGCTCCTCGGGCTCTGGGGCCAACGTCCTGACTTTC.

The J gene is TRBJ2-2, the V gene TRBV11-2; D is undetermined. There are 16 residues in the CDR3. The V and J ends lost 6 bases and 8 bases respectively, with 22 bases between them. Germline CDR1 reads SGHAT; CDR2 reads FQNNGV. CDR3 amino acids: CASRSIGRHFTGELFF. Written as DNA, the CDR3 is TGTGCCAGCAGATCAATCGGTAGACATTTCACGGGGGAGCTGTTTTTT.

This clonotype has a single count. This chain joins TRBV10-3 and TRBJ2-3; 13 nucleotides align to TRBD2. This CDR3 region has 15 residues. From germline, CDR1 is ENHRY and CDR2 SYGVKD. V shed 6 bases and J 4 bases; nucleotides not matched to a gene: 4. CDR3 amino acids: CAISATSGGADTQYF. CDR3 nucleotide sequence: TGTGCCATCAGCGCCACTAGCGGGGGGGCAGATACGCAGTATTTT.